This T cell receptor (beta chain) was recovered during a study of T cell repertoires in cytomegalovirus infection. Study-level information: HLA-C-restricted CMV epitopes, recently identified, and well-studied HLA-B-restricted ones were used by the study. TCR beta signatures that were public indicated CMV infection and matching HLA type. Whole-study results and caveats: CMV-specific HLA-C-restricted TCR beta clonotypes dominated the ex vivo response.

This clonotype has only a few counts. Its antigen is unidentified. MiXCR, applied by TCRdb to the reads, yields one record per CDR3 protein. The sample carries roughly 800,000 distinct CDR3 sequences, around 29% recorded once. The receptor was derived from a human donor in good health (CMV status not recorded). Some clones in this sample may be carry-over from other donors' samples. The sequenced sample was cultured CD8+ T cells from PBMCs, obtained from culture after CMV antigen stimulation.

The CDR3 here is CASSLTGLTKNIQYF. DNA for the CDR3: TGTGCCAGCAGTTTAACAGGGCTGACCAAAAACATTCAGTACTTC. The chain joins TRBV27 to TRBJ2-4; TRBD1 might be the D (6 bases). The CDR3 runs to 15 residues. CDR1 is MNHEY, CDR2 SMNVEV, per germline (reference sequence). The ends were cut back, 2 bases at V and 2 bases at J, with 10 bases in the middle.